In this sample, the clone carrying this TCR beta chain turned up many times. At the DNA level, this CDR3 is encoded by other sequences in the same sample as well. Extracted from the samples, RNA was reverse transcribed into cDNA to serve as the sequencing template. The table came from immunoSEQ multiplex PCR; TCRdb's copy has only in-frame clones and leaves some out. The table has 100,000 or so clones, just under 60% seen once. This sample was taken from a study of CD8+ T cells in alopecia areata. Documented treatment: oral pan-JAK inhibitor, 5-10 mg twice daily. Lesional scalp tissue (obtained by punch biopsy) and peripheral blood were collected from alopecia areata patients. It was from PBMCs that CD4+ and CD8+ T cells were sorted. Deletions cut 0 bases from V and 0 bases from J, with 8 bases between. Germline assignment: CDR1 MNHNS and CDR2 SASEGT. This CDR3 has 16 amino acids.

The sequence was collected from a human donor with alopecia areata. The sequences come from CD8+ T cells sorted from blood, collected between weeks 55 and 65, from a patient treated with tofacitinib. The gene calls are TRBV6-1 and TRBJ1-4; maybe TRBD1 (5 bases). CDR3 sequence reads: CASSEAPGPTNEKLFF. CDR3 nucleotide sequence: TGTGCCAGCAGTGAAGCGCCGGGACCAACTAATGAAAAACTGTTTTTT.